Listed here are 2 T cell receptor beta chains from one sample, sequenced in a study of regulatory dendritic cells for organ transplantation. Antigen specificity for these receptors is unknown. Sorted T cells were CFSE-labeled and cultured roughly five days with allogeneic regulatory or mature dendritic cells at 1:10. Libraries were prepared by immunoSEQ multiplex PCR; TCRdb keeps only in-frame clonotypes and omits some of them. This sample has roughly 11,000 clones, with over 85% found just once. The material sequenced was naive CD8+ T cells from blood cultured with dendritic cells. As for subset: CD45RA+ naive T cells. These TCRs come from a human donor in good health.

This clone was picked up one time. The CDR3 sequence: CASSQGLGGLDEQYF. For the CDR3, the DNA is TGTGCCAGCAGCCAAGGGTTGGGGGGGCTGGACGAGCAGTACTTC. The chain links TRBV14 to TRBJ2-7; possible D gene TRBD2, 7 bases. The CDR3 consists of 15 residues. Germline V lookup: CDR1 SGHDN, CDR2 FVKESK. V lost 1 base and J lost 5, with 15 bases in between.

The chain couples TRBV28 to TRBJ2-5; D possibly corresponds to TRBD1 (6 bases). Germline V gene data show CDR1 as MDHEN and CDR2 as SYDVKM. This CDR3 is 20 amino acids long. V dropped 3 bases and J dropped 0 bases, with 26 bases sitting between them. The CDR3 region is CASSFQYNPSQTGNQETQYF. CDR3 in DNA: TGTGCCAGCAGTTTCCAGTACAACCCATCCCAAACAGGGAACCAAGAGACCCAGTACTTC.